This TCR beta chain derives from a study of blood T cell repertoires in COVID-19. Study summary: Acute and convalescent COVID-19 specimens originated in the United States, Italy and Spain. T cells, B-cell-depleted T cells, or PBMCs supplied cDNA or gDNA.

Sequencing used immunoSEQ multiplex PCR; TCRdb keeps in-frame clones, though not all of them. The table includes tens of thousands of clones, 84% detected once. This CDR3 is 13 amino acids long. V was pared by 5 bases and J by 5 bases, with 12 bases between. CDR1 is KGHSH and CDR2 is LQKENI in the germline V gene. This clone was observed a handful of times. V usage is TRBV18 and J usage is TRBJ1-1; D might be TRBD1 (6 bases). This clonotype was obtained from a man between 65 and 79 years old with active COVID-19. Material: peripheral blood. The CDR3 protein is CASSTGTRTEAFF. DNA of the CDR3: TGTGCCAGCTCAACAGGGACTAGGACTGAAGCTTTCTTT.